The source of this T cell receptor beta chain is a study of T cell responses to AZD1222 COVID-19 vaccine. Study observations and caveats: Regions 160-218 and 743-854 held dominance among vaccine-associated CD4 TCRs, which spanned spike. In all cases, repertoires were sampled only after the peak T cell response.

As concerns this clone: Its antigen is currently unknown.

Measured with immunoSEQ multiplex PCR; TCRdb has only the in-frame clones, and not every one. The top ten hold 8% to 10% of the sample, which has 55,000 to 85,000 clones, 84% seen once. The material sequenced was peripheral blood, taken on day 0 of AZD1222 vaccination. This receptor was identified in an adult in good health.

The CDR3 loop reads CASGDPGTSYTF. The CDR3 bases are TGCGCCAGCGGTGACCCCGGGACATCCTACACCTTC. The rearrangement links TRBV5-1 to TRBJ1-2; D may be TRBD1 (6 bases). This CDR3 is 12 amino acids long. The ends were cut back, 7 bases at V and 10 bases at J, with 17 bases in the middle. Germline assignment: CDR1 SGHRS and CDR2 YFSETQ.